The text below deals with one T cell receptor (beta chain). The antigen remains unidentified. Trimming removed 3 bases from V and 2 bases from J, with 9 bases in between. Germline V gene data show CDR1 as MDHEN and CDR2 as SYDVKM. The CDR3 has 14 amino acids. Measured with immunoSEQ multiplex PCR; TCRdb has only the in-frame clones, and not every one. The sample records around 170,000 clones, around 90% being singletons. The entry originates in a study of cytomegalovirus exposure and HLA in healthy donors. Study-wide points: The classifier was said to identify cytomegalovirus status with high specificity and sensitivity. A few CMV-associated chains were confirmed in vitro to be specific for CMV antigens. There were 164 TCR beta chains listed as cytomegalovirus-associated.

The sample comprised PBMCs. The J gene is TRBJ2-3, the V gene TRBV28; tentatively, D is TRBD1 (5 bases). The TCR comes from a man aged 18 to 29 in good health and CMV-seronegative. CDR3: CASSLGRATDTQYF. The DNA of the CDR3 is TGTGCCAGCAGTTTGGGCAGGGCCACAGATACGCAGTATTTT.